These 13 T cell receptor beta chains were sequenced from one sample in a study of radiation and T cells in renal cell carcinoma. The treatment was: 15 Gy SBRT to primary tumor, nephrectomy 4 weeks later. Clones were sequenced by immunoSEQ multiplex PCR, and TCRdb holds only the in-frame ones, with some missing. The sample carries approximately 14,000 clones, less than 65% recorded once. Specimen: tumor tissue, collected from a patient whose treatment included radiotherapy and nephrectomy. The receptors here all came from a woman between 65 and 79 years old with renal cell carcinoma.

The chain is built from TRBV6-5 and TRBJ2-3, with no clear D. Germline values: CDR1 MNHEY, CDR2 SVGAGI. The CDR3 totals 12 residues. The V end was cut by 5 bases, the J end by 4 bases, with 7 bases between. CDR3 residues: CASSSYSDTQYF. Written as DNA, the CDR3 is TGTGCCAGCAGTAGCTATTCAGATACGCAGTATTTT.

The chain is built from TRBV5-6 and TRBJ2-7; 7 bases are shared with TRBD2. Looked up from germline, CDR1 is SGHDT and CDR2 is YYEEEE. This CDR3 is 16 amino acids long. V was clipped by 0 bases and J by 2 bases; unmatched bases: 8. CDR3 bases: TGTGCCAGCAGCTTGGGCCCGGGAGGCCTGCCCTACGAGCAGTACTTC. The encoded protein is CASSLGPGGLPYEQYF.

This sequence joins TRBV7-9 and TRBJ2-4; 7 bases match TRBD2. V shed 2 bases, J shed 3 bases, and the junction held 7 bases outside the gene matches. The germline V gene encodes CDR1 SEHNR and CDR2 FQNEAQ (reference sequence). The CDR3 totals 16 residues. CDR3 residues: CASSLWEGLGKNIQYF. The CDR3 DNA is TGTGCCAGCAGCTTATGGGAGGGCCTGGGCAAAAACATTCAGTACTTC.

The V call is TRBV30, the J call TRBJ1-4, with 10 bases lining up with TRBD1. With 2 bases clipped from V and 6 bases from J, the junction kept 3 bases outside the gene matches. Germline lookup yields CDR1 GTSNPN and CDR2 SVGIG (reference sequence). The CDR3 spans 14 residues. The CDR3 DNA is TGTGCCTGGAGTCCTGGGACAGGGGATGAAAAACTGTTTTTT. Translating it yields CAWSPGTGDEKLFF.

V gene TRBV6-6 combines with J gene TRBJ1-1; D is uncertain. Germline assignment: CDR1 MNHNY and CDR2 SVGAGI (reference sequence). V was clipped by 6 bases and J by 6 bases, with 11 bases between them. The CDR3 runs 12 residues. In nucleotides, the CDR3 is TGTGCCAGCAGAGACGCGTGGCCTGAAGCTTTCTTT. This gives the protein CASRDAWPEAFF.

The chain is built from TRBV7-8 and TRBJ2-7; D gene uncertain. In germline, CDR1 is SGHVS, CDR2 FQNEAQ. V lost 2 bases, J lost 4 bases, and 18 bases lay in between. The CDR3 extends over 16 amino acids. CDR3 protein: CASSLMRLGSKYEQYF. In nucleotides, the CDR3 is TGTGCCAGCAGCTTAATGAGACTGGGTTCGAAGTACGAGCAGTACTTC.

V is TRBV19 and J is TRBJ2-3; 7 bases map to TRBD1. Looked up from germline, CDR1 is LNHDA and CDR2 is SQIVND (reference sequence). The CDR3 spans 16 residues. Trimming cost V 10 bases and J 2 bases; bases outside gene matches: 15. CDR3 bases: TGTGCCACCGCTCCCCAGGGGGTAGGGGCCACAGATACGCAGTATTTT. Its translation is CATAPQGVGATDTQYF.

J is TRBJ2-7 and V is TRBV5-1, with 7 bases matching TRBD2. Trimming took 7 bases from V and 0 from J; bases not matched to a gene: 4. Germline values: CDR1 SGHRS, CDR2 YFSETQ. The CDR3 is 13 amino acids. CDR3 DNA: TGCGCCAGCGGGGTAGCGGGCTCCTACGAGCAGTACTTC. This translates into CASGVAGSYEQYF.

The V and J genes are TRBV19 and TRBJ2-3; D is unresolved. This CDR3 has 14 residues. CDR1 is LNHDA, CDR2 SQIVND, per germline (reference sequence). The V gene lost 10 bases and the J gene lost 0 bases, with 14 bases spanning the gap. The CDR3 DNA sequence: TGTGCCACCAGTCCCCTGACAAGCACAGATACGCAGTATTTT. This codes for CATSPLTSTDTQYF.

This chain joins TRBV19 and TRBJ2-1; D is possibly TRBD2 (5 bases). Between the trimmed V and J ends, which lost 8 bases and 5 bases, there was a span of 16 bases. The V gene's germline CDR1 is LNHDA and CDR2 SQIVND (reference sequence). The CDR3 is made up of 14 amino acids. This chain's CDR3 is CASPTSLGDNEQFF. The CDR3 region has the DNA TGTGCCAGTCCGACGTCCCTCGGGGACAATGAGCAGTTCTTC.

The gene calls are TRBV5-1 and TRBJ1-1; D is perhaps TRBD1 (5 bases). The CDR3 has 14 residues. V was cut by 4 bases and J by 1 base, with 11 bases left in between. The germline gives CDR1 SGHRS, CDR2 YFSETQ. The CDR3 nucleotides are TGCGCCAGCAGCCTGGGGACTGCGAACACTGAAGCTTTCTTT. Encoded protein: CASSLGTANTEAFF.

The rearrangement uses TRBV7-9 and TRBJ1-2, with D perhaps TRBD1 (5 bases). V gave up 0 bases and J gave up 7 bases, with 12 bases separating them. The CDR3 length is 14 residues. Germline values: CDR1 SEHNR, CDR2 FQNEAQ (reference sequence). The CDR3 DNA sequence: TGTGCCAGCAGCTTAGCCGGGACCCCTCGTGGCTACACCTTC. Translation: CASSLAGTPRGYTF. Full variable domain (rest looked up from reference TRBV7-9 and TRBJ1-2): DTGVSQNPRHKITKRGQNVTFRCDPISEHNRLYWYRQTLGQGPEFLTYFQNEAQLEKSRLLSDRFSAERPKGSFSTLEIQRTEQGDSAMYLCASSLAGTPRGYTFGSGTRLTVV.

The chain couples TRBV5-4 to TRBJ2-3, with TRBD2 matching over 8 bases. The J segment lost 0 bases and the V segment lost 0 bases, leaving 6 bases of the junction unmatched. The V gene's germline CDR1 is SGHNT and CDR2 YYREEE (reference sequence). This CDR3 comprises 17 residues. The CDR3 sequence is CASSLVAGGLSTDTQYF. In DNA form, the CDR3 reads TGTGCCAGCAGCTTGGTGGCGGGAGGCCTTAGCACAGATACGCAGTATTTT.